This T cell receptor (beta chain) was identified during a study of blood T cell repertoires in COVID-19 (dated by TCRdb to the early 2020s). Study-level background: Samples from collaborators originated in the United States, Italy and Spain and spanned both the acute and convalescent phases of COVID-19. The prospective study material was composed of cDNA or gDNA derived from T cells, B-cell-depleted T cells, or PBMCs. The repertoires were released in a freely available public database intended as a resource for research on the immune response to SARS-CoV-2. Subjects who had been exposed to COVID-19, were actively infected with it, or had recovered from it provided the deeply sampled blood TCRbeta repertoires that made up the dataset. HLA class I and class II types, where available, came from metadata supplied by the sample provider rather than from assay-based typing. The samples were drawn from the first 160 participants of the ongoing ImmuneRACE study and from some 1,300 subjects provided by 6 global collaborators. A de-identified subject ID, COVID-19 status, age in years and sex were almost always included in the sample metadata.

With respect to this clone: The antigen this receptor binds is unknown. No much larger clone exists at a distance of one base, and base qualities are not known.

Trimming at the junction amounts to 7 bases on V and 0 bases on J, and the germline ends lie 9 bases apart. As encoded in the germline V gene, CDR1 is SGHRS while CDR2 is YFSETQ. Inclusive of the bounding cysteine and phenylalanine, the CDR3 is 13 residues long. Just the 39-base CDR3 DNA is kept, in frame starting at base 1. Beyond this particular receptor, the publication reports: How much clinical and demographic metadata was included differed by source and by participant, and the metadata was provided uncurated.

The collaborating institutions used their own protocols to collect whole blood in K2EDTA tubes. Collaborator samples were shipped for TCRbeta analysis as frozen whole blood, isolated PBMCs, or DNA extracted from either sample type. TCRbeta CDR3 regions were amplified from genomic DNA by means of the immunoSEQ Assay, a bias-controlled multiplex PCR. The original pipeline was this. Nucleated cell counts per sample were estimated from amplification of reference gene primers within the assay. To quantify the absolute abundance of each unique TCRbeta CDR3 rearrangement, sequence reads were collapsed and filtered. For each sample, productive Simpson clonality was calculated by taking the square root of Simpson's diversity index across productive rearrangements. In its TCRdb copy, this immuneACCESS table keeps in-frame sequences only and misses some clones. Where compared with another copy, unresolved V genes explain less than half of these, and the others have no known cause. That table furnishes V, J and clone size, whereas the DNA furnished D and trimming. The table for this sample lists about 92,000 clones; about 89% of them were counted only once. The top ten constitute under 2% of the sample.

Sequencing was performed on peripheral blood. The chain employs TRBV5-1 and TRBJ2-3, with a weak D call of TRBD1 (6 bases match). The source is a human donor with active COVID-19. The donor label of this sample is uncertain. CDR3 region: CASRTDSTDTQYF. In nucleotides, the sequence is TGCGCCAGCCGGACAGACAGCACAGATACGCAGTATTTT. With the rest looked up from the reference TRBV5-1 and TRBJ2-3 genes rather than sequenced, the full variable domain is KAGVTQTPRYLIKTRGQQVTLSCSPISGHRSVSWYQQTPGQGLQFLFEYFSETQRNKGNFPGRFSGRQFSNSRSEMNVSTLELGDSALYLCASRTDSTDTQYFGPGTRLTVL.